Listed below are T cell receptor beta chains from one sample, sequenced in a study of identical twins. TCRdb analysed the 5' RACE reads with MiXCR anew, one entry per CDR3 protein. The top ten clones hold more than 7% of a sample with approximately 150,000 distinct CDR3 sequences, around 3.6% of them seen once. Sequencing was done on a sample of memory T cells sorted from blood. The receptors derive from a man younger than 35 in good health. Both conserved end residues are trimmed from each CDR3. The D gene is left open where the match is weak.

>TRBV5-1|NA
ASSLPQGGTEAF
>TRBV11-1|NA
ASSPRDGVAQY
>TRBV7-2|TRBD1
ASSSPGTGDYEQY
>TRBV12-3/TRBV12-4|NA
ASSPQVLNTEAF
>TRBV20-1|NA
SAPPGSGANVLT
>TRBV9|NA
ASSVETGISTDTQY
>TRBV30|NA
AWATGRPSGANVLT
>TRBV20-1|TRBD1
SGGTGSYNEQF
>TRBV18|NA
ASSPTSVATEQY
>TRBV7-2|NA
ASSLDTRYEQY
>TRBV6-2/TRBV6-3|NA
ASSSRVNEQF
>TRBV5-5|TRBD2
ASSLAGTSGGTDTQY
>TRBV4-2|NA
ASSQDQRSYNEQF
>TRBV14|TRBD1
ASSYHRGQGYNEQF
>TRBV20-1|TRBD2
SARTRLAHEADTQY
>TRBV6-6|NA
ANSSGSYEQY
>TRBV6-1|TRBD2
ATSREGDGDTQY
>TRBV5-4|TRBD2
ASSPAMTGGPADTQY
>TRBV20-1|NA
SATEGREAWSQY
>TRBV14|NA
ASSLLRGSYEQY
>TRBV18|NA
ASSPRPGDSEAF
>TRBV18|TRBD2
ASSPTGTSGSFHRF
>TRBV12-3/TRBV12-4|NA
ASSLIRQYNEQF
>TRBV11-2|NA
ASSLSAGADTEAF
>TRBV28|NA
ASKNLGGGEQY
>TRBV29-1|TRBD2
SVEVLAGKQF